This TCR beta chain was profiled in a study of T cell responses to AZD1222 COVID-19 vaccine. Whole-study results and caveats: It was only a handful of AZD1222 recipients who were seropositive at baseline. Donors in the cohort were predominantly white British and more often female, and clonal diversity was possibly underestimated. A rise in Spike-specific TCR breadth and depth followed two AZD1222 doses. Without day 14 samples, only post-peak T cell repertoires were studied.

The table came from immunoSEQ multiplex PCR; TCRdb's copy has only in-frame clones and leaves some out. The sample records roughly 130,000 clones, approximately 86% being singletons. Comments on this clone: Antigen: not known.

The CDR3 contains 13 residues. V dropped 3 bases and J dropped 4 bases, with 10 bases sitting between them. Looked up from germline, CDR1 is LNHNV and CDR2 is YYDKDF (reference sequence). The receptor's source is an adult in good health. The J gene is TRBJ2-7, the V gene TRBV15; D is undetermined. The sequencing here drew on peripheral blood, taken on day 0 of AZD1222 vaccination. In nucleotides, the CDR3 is TGTGCCACCAGCAGGGCCAATGCTTACGAGCAGTACTTC. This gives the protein CATSRANAYEQYF.